One sample yielded the 29 T cell receptor beta chains listed below, sequenced in a study of shared clonotypes between healthy human individuals (dated by TCRdb to 2020 to 2021). Library preparation employed the immunoSEQ multiplex PCR assay. Entries here come from immuneACCESS through TCRdb and include only in-frame sequences with V and J called. Some clones fail to appear in such tables; in the studies checked, an unresolved V gene covers under half of the shortfall, and the cause of the remainder is unknown. In this sample the table shows about 380,000 clones, around 96% of which occur a single time. Jointly, the top ten make up approximately 0.32% of the sample. The specimen was memory CD8+ T cells sorted from blood. In the paper's terms, the cell subset or site label means: CD45RO+ cells pooled with CCR7-negative TemRA cells. The receptors here all came from a man aged 25 to 40 in good health.

The rearrangement links TRBV5-8 to TRBJ1-1; 9 bases align to TRBD1. V lost 3 bases, J lost 1 base, and 4 bases stayed unmatched. The CDR3 spans 15 residues. The germline V gene encodes CDR1 SGHTS and CDR2 YDEGEE. CDR3 sequence reads: CASSSGQGWNTEAFF. The CDR3 DNA follows: TGTGCCAGCAGCTCGGGACAGGGATGGAACACTGAAGCTTTCTTT.

The chain recombines TRBV21-1 with TRBJ2-3; the table's D call, TRBD1, was not checked against the DNA. TRBV21-1 is described as a pseudogene. This CDR3 has 17 amino acids. CDR3 in amino acids: CASSKRGGQGPTDTQYF. CDR3 nucleotides: TGTGCCAGCAGCAAAAGGGGGGGACAGGGCCCCACAGATACGCAGTATTTT.

The V call is TRBV29-1, the J call TRBJ1-2, with D perhaps TRBD1 (6 bases). Trimming shortened V by 6 bases and J by 8 bases, and 13 bases separated the two germline ends. The CDR3 loop spans 11 amino acids. CDR1 and CDR2 (germline): SQVTM, ANQGSEA. The CDR3 DNA sequence: TGCAGCGTCGTACAGGGAAGGGGCTACACCTTC. It yields the protein CSVVQGRGYTF.

The V call is TRBV28, the J call TRBJ1-5, with D perhaps TRBD1 (5 bases). CDR3 length: 12 amino acids. Germline values: CDR1 MDHEN, CDR2 SYDVKM. V lost 6 bases, J lost 7 bases, and 10 bases lay in between. The CDR3 nucleotides read TGTGCCAGCAGATCTCAGGGACAGCCCCAGCATTTT. It yields the protein CASRSQGQPQHF.

The chain carries TRBV6-1 and TRBJ1-6, with D uncertain. Trimming shortened V by 1 base and J by 3 bases, and 4 bases separated the two germline ends. The CDR3 is 14 residues long. Germline loops: CDR1 MNHNS, CDR2 SASEGT. CDR3 region: CASSEGGYNSPLHF. CDR3 DNA: TGTGCCAGCAGTGAAGGCGGCTATAATTCACCCCTCCACTTT.

The chain has TRBV18 and TRBJ2-7, with 10 bases aligning to TRBD2. Trimming took 6 bases from V and 4 from J; bases not matched to a gene: 9. The CDR3 extends over 15 amino acids. CDR1 is KGHSH, CDR2 LQKENI, per germline. CDR3 nucleotides: TGTGCCAGCTCGTCCTCTAGCGGGAGCGGGTACGAGCAGTACTTC. Translated: CASSSSSGSGYEQYF.

The gene calls are TRBV14 and TRBJ2-7; 11 positions agree with TRBD2. Trimming cost V 2 bases and J 0 bases; bases outside gene matches: 6. CDR3 length: 17 amino acids. From germline, CDR1 is SGHDN and CDR2 FVKESK. Here the CDR3 reads CASSQYFGTSGSYEQYF. As DNA, the CDR3 is TGTGCCAGCAGCCAATATTTTGGGACTAGCGGCTCCTACGAGCAGTACTTC.

This clone showed up just a few times. V gene TRBV5-1 combines with J gene TRBJ2-7; 8 bases match TRBD2. The trim removed 0 bases at V and 3 bases at J, leaving 5 bases unmatched. CDR1 and CDR2 from the germline V gene are SGHRS and YFSETQ. The CDR3 length is 15 residues. The DNA for the CDR3 is TGCGCCAGCAGCTTGGAGCTAGCGGGCCACTACGAGCAGTACTTC. Translated: CASSLELAGHYEQYF. Filled out from reference TRBV5-1 and TRBJ2-7, the complete variable domain reads KAGVTQTPRYLIKTRGQQVTLSCSPISGHRSVSWYQQTPGQGLQFLFEYFSETQRNKGNFPGRFSGRQFSNSRSEMNVSTLELGDSALYLCASSLELAGHYEQYFGPGTRLTVT.

The rearrangement joins TRBV7-9 to TRBJ2-1, with 8 bases identical to TRBD2. J lost 10 bases, V lost 5 bases, and 16 bases had no gene match. This CDR3 has 16 amino acids. Germline V gives CDR1 SEHNR, CDR2 FQNEAQ (reference sequence). CDR3 nucleotides: TGTGCCAGCAGCAAAGCCGGGACTAGTGGGGTTGGGGAGCAGTTCTTC. Its protein is CASSKAGTSGVGEQFF.

J is TRBJ2-5 and V is TRBV28; D is ambiguous. The CDR3 sequence is 12 residues long. Trimming took off 5 bases at V and 5 bases at J, with 9 bases between the two ends. The V gene's germline CDR1 is MDHEN and CDR2 SYDVKM. CDR3 region: CASSRIRETQYF. The CDR3 nucleotides are TGTGCCAGCAGTAGAATCAGGGAGACCCAGTACTTC. Together with reference TRBV28 and TRBJ2-5, the CDR3 gives the full variable domain: DVKVTQSSRYLVKRTGEKVFLECVQDMDHENMFWYRQDPGLGLRLIYFSYDVKMKEKGDIPEGYSVSREKKERFSLILESASTNQTSMYLCASSRIRETQYFGPGTRLLVL.

V is TRBV6-5 and J is TRBJ2-3, with D perhaps TRBD1 or TRBD2 (5 bases each). The V gene's germline CDR1 is MNHEY and CDR2 SVGAGI. Trimming removed 6 bases at V and 0 bases at J, with 10 bases between. This CDR3 has 14 residues. The CDR3 bases are TGTGCCAGCAGCCCGGGACCAAGCACAGATACGCAGTATTTT. It codes for CASSPGPSTDTQYF.

This clone has only one observation. The chain combines TRBV28 with TRBJ1-2; D not resolved. The germline CDR1 and CDR2 sequences are MDHEN and SYDVKM. The CDR3 spans 17 residues. The V end was cut by 7 bases, the J end by 6 bases, with 27 bases between. The CDR3 protein is CASTTIRTVIAFDGYTF. The CDR3 nucleotides are TGTGCCAGCACCACCATAAGGACGGTCATAGCCTTCGATGGCTACACCTTC.

The chain is built from TRBV19 and TRBJ2-4; TRBD1 matches at 9 bases. Losses at the gene ends were 5 bases for V and 1 base for J; bases not matched to a gene: 3. Germline assignment: CDR1 LNHDA and CDR2 SQIVND (reference sequence). This CDR3 is built from 15 residues. Here the CDR3 reads CASSQQGAAKNIQYF. The CDR3 coding sequence is TGTGCCAGTAGTCAACAGGGGGCGGCCAAAAACATTCAGTACTTC.

The chain uses TRBV5-1 and TRBJ2-7, with 9 bases identical to TRBD1. Germline CDR1 is SGHRS and CDR2 is YFSETQ. Trimming took 2 bases from V and 0 from J; bases not matched to a gene: 6. The CDR3 has 16 residues. The CDR3 region has the DNA TGCGCCAGCAGCTTCCGAGGACAGGGGTCCTCCTACGAGCAGTACTTC. Translated: CASSFRGQGSSYEQYF.

CDR3 loop: CASSETGRQFF. The CDR3 DNA follows: TGTGCCAGCAGTGAGACAGGGCGACAGTTCTTC. The chain uses TRBV6-1 and TRBJ2-1; 7 bases are shared with TRBD1. Per the germline V gene, CDR1 is MNHNS and CDR2 is SASEGT. Losses at the gene ends were 3 bases for V and 13 bases for J; bases not matched to a gene: 3. The CDR3 loop spans 11 amino acids.

The J gene is TRBJ2-1, the V gene TRBV7-9; 10 bases are shared with TRBD2. The V segment lost 5 bases and the J segment 4 bases; nucleotides outside the gene matches: 11. Germline CDR1 reads SEHNR; CDR2 reads FQNEAQ (reference sequence). The CDR3 has 17 residues. The CDR3 region is CASSGDRLAGFYNEQFF. Here the CDR3 DNA reads TGTGCCAGCAGCGGGGACAGACTAGCGGGCTTTTACAATGAGCAGTTCTTC.

In DNA form, the CDR3 reads TGCGCCAGCAGCGCGGGAGTGGGCAATGAGCAGTTCTTC. It translates to CASSAGVGNEQFF. The chain carries TRBV5-1 and TRBJ2-1; TRBD2 aligns across 7 bases. The CDR3 runs 13 residues. From germline, CDR1 is SGHRS and CDR2 YFSETQ. Losses at the gene ends were 4 bases for V and 6 bases for J; bases not matched to a gene: 4.

The gene calls are TRBV10-3 and TRBJ2-1; 7 bases are a match to TRBD1. The CDR3 consists of 14 residues. V trimming: 5 bases; J trimming: 4 bases; junction bases outside the gene matches: 5. CDR1 and CDR2 from the germline V gene are ENHRY and SYGVKD. For the CDR3, the DNA is TGTGCCATCAGTAGACAGGGTCCTTACAATGAGCAGTTCTTC. This translates into CAISRQGPYNEQFF.

To note about this clone: The DNA is left out, because the CDR3 cannot be placed on it with certainty; the CDR3 is given as TCRdb lists it. The CDR3: CASSSSIEQFF. This chain connects TRBV6-5 to TRBJ2-1. The V gene's germline CDR1 is MNHEY and CDR2 SVGAGI. Termini included, the CDR3 measures 11 amino acids.

V usage is TRBV5-1 and J usage is TRBJ2-5; D may be TRBD2 (6 bases). V lost 0 bases to trimming and J lost 1 base, with 7 bases between them. This CDR3 is built from 14 residues. Germline V lookup: CDR1 SGHRS, CDR2 YFSETQ. CDR3 region: CASSLAGVQETQYF. The CDR3, as DNA: TGCGCCAGCAGCTTGGCGGGGGTCCAAGAGACCCAGTACTTC.

This chain connects TRBV9 to TRBJ2-5; D gene uncertain. Trimming stripped 3 bases from V and 4 bases from J, with 10 bases between. There are 13 residues in the CDR3. CDR1 SGDLS and CDR2 YYNGEE come from the germline V gene. The DNA for the CDR3 is TGTGCCAGCAGCGGGGTTTCGGGAGAGACCCAGTACTTC. Translating it yields CASSGVSGETQYF.

The chain couples TRBV9 to TRBJ2-2; D unclear. CDR1 and CDR2 from the germline V gene are SGDLS and YYNGEE. The CDR3 covers 16 residues. V was pared by 0 bases and J by 2 bases, with 11 bases between. The DNA of the CDR3 is TGTGCCAGCAGCGTAGTCTCACATTTTAACACCGGGGAGCTGTTTTTT. This translates into CASSVVSHFNTGELFF.

This clone was detected only once. The chain employs TRBV6-7 and TRBJ1-3, with 8 bases that match TRBD1. TRBV6-7 is placed among ORFs of uncertain function. V was pared by 6 bases and J by 8 bases, with 9 bases of the junction left unmatched. The CDR3 loop spans 14 amino acids. The CDR3 DNA follows: TGTGCCAGCAGCAACGGACAGGGTAGAGACACCATATATTTT. Protein sequence: CASSNGQGRDTIYF.

The chain has TRBV28 and TRBJ2-3; 7 positions agree with TRBD1. Germline trimming cut 4 bases from V and 4 bases from J; bases unmatched to any gene: 11. CDR1 is MDHEN, CDR2 SYDVKM, per germline. There are 16 residues in the CDR3. DNA for the CDR3: TGTGCCAGCAGTTCCCCCCTTGACAGGGTTCCAGATACGCAGTATTTT. As protein: CASSSPLDRVPDTQYF. The full variable domain, its missing parts supplied by reference TRBV28 and TRBJ2-3, is DVKVTQSSRYLVKRTGEKVFLECVQDMDHENMFWYRQDPGLGLRLIYFSYDVKMKEKGDIPEGYSVSREKKERFSLILESASTNQTSMYLCASSSPLDRVPDTQYFGPGTRLTVL.

This clone has just one count. J is TRBJ2-3 and V is TRBV9, with D tentatively TRBD2 (6 bases). The V gene lost 0 bases and the J gene lost 3 bases, with 11 bases spanning the gap. This CDR3 has 15 amino acids. Germline V CDR1 and CDR2: SGDLS, YYNGEE. The CDR3 region has the DNA TGTGCCAGCAGCGTAGCGGGAGTGCGAACAGATACGCAGTATTTT. Amino acids: CASSVAGVRTDTQYF.

About this clone itself: It is unclear where the CDR3 begins or ends on the DNA, so no DNA is shown, and the CDR3 is as TCRdb lists it. V gene TRBV28 combines with J gene TRBJ1-1; the table calls TRBD1, which could not be checked here. Both ends counted, the CDR3 spans 11 residues. Germline V gene lookup returns CDR1 MDHEN and CDR2 SYDVKM. The CDR3: CASILDRAAFF.

The J gene is TRBJ2-5, the V gene TRBV5-6; no clear D. CDR3 length equals 15 residues. Germline V gene data show CDR1 as SGHDT and CDR2 as YYEEEE. V was cut by 1 base and J by 2 bases, with 12 bases left in between. The CDR3 here is CASSLISSKQETQYF. The CDR3 DNA follows: TGTGCCAGCAGCTTGATTTCGTCTAAACAAGAGACCCAGTACTTC.

The chain recombines TRBV19 with TRBJ1-2; TRBD1 agrees at 8 bases. CDR1 is LNHDA, CDR2 SQIVND, per germline (reference sequence). V lost 0 bases and J lost 7; bases outside the gene matches: 13. There are 17 residues in the CDR3. The CDR3 nucleotides are TGTGCCAGTAGTATAGAGGCAAGCTTTCAGGGGGCCAGTGGCTACACCTTC. Its translation is CASSIEASFQGASGYTF.

The rearrangement joins TRBV7-9 to TRBJ2-2, with 12 bases that match TRBD2. Trimming removed 6 bases from V and 4 bases from J; junction bases left unmatched: 12. Germline V gene lookup returns CDR1 SEHNR and CDR2 FQNEAQ (reference sequence). The CDR3 is 18 residues long. CDR3 loop: CASSLSGLAGGSTGELFF. The DNA of the CDR3 is TGTGCCAGCAGTTTAAGTGGTCTAGCGGGAGGGAGCACCGGGGAGCTGTTTTTT. Full variable domain (remainder filled in from reference TRBV7-9 and TRBJ2-2): DTGVSQNPRHKITKRGQNVTFRCDPISEHNRLYWYRQTLGQGPEFLTYFQNEAQLEKSRLLSDRFSAERPKGSFSTLEIQRTEQGDSAMYLCASSLSGLAGGSTGELFFGEGSRLTVL.